This TCR beta chain was identified during a study of blood T cell repertoires in COVID-19. About the study: Acute and convalescent COVID-19 specimens originated in the United States, Italy and Spain.

As handled by the study authors: Amplifying reference gene primers gave estimates of nucleated cell counts. Some clones are missing from TCRdb's copy, which holds only in-frame ones; the method was immunoSEQ multiplex PCR. V and J calls and clone size are those listed in that table; D and trimming were worked out from the DNA. The sample shows fewer than 75,000 clones, 79% of them seen only once. The table lists this clone with a count of one. This TCR came from a woman aged 60 to 75 with acute or convalescent COVID-19. Sequencing was carried out using peripheral blood.

CDR3 bases: TGCGCCAGCAGCCATACGACAGGGTACGGCTACACCTTC. It specifies CASSHTTGYGYTF. The gene calls are TRBV4-1 and TRBJ1-2; TRBD1 aligns across 7 bases. This CDR3 is 13 amino acids long. Germline trimming cut 3 bases from V and 8 bases from J; bases unmatched to any gene: 6. CDR1 and CDR2 (germline): MGHRA, YSYEKL.